This T cell receptor beta chain was sequenced during a study of graft-versus-host responses after intestinal transplantation. Across the study: Recipients received multivisceral, liver-intestinal, or isolated intestinal transplants. Notes on the study in general: Graft-donor T cell macrochimerism coincided with high graft-versus-host to host-versus-graft clonal ratios in allografts. GvH clones turned up in recipient marrow; some had shown up first in ileum or blood.

The V gene lost 2 bases and the J gene lost 7 bases, with 6 bases spanning the gap. Germline loops: CDR1 DFQATT, CDR2 SNEGSKA (reference sequence). The CDR3 has 11 residues. Here immunoSEQ multiplex PCR was the method, and the copy in TCRdb shows in-frame clones only, minus some. The repertoire holds fewer than 120,000 clones, with about 94% as singletons. Only one count was recorded for this clone. What it recognizes is unknown. The starting material was unstimulated CD8+ T cells sorted from spleen or lymph node cells, obtained before intestinal transplant. The V gene is TRBV20-1, the J gene TRBJ1-3; no clear D gene. The receptor was isolated from a human donor who received an intestinal transplant. CDR3 region: CSARFLNTIYF. The CDR3 coding sequence is TGCAGTGCTAGATTTCTGAACACCATATATTTT.